The 32 T cell receptor beta chains below were found in one sample sequenced in a study of cytomegalovirus exposure and HLA in healthy donors. Use of 60 Vbeta and 13 Jbeta primers characterized the PCR. Repertoires were generated with immunoSEQ multiplex PCR, while TCRdb's copy carries only in-frame clones and drops some. The data show fewer than 150,000 clones, about 80% seen once. Source material: PBMCs. These TCRs come from a man aged 35 to 55 in good health and CMV-seropositive.

The CDR3 sequence is CAWSPGRDGYTF. The CDR3 coding sequence is TGTGCCTGGAGTCCAGGGAGGGATGGCTACACCTTC. J is TRBJ1-2 and V is TRBV30; a weak D match, TRBD1 (5 bases). The germline gives CDR1 GTSNPN, CDR2 SVGIG (reference sequence). V was pared by 2 bases and J by 6 bases, with 10 bases between. This CDR3 comprises 12 residues.

This rearrangement joins TRBV11-3 to TRBJ2-5; 7 bases line up with TRBD1. From germline, CDR1 is SGHNT and CDR2 YENEEA. This CDR3 has 13 amino acids. The V segment lost 2 bases and the J segment 5 bases; nucleotides outside the gene matches: 2. CDR3 coding DNA: TGTGCCAGCAGCTTAACAGGGGTCGAGACCCAGTACTTC. This sequence encodes CASSLTGVETQYF.

The chain uses TRBV6-6 and TRBJ2-7; a weak D match, TRBD1 (6 bases). The CDR3 runs to 13 residues. The germline CDR1 and CDR2 sequences are MNHNY and SVGAGI (reference sequence). The V end lost 6 bases, the J end lost 3 bases, and 12 bases lay between the germline ends. The CDR3 DNA follows: TGTGCCAGCAGAAAGGGACACCTCTACGAGCAGTACTTC. Translated, it gives CASRKGHLYEQYF.

This chain uses TRBV27 with TRBJ1-2; 7 nucleotides agree with TRBD1. V shed 4 bases and J 6 bases; nucleotides not matched to a gene: 8. Germline values: CDR1 MNHEY, CDR2 SMNVEV (reference sequence). The length of the CDR3 is 14 residues. In DNA form, the CDR3 reads TGTGCCAGCAGTTCCCCTCATGGGACAGATGGCTACACCTTC. It specifies CASSSPHGTDGYTF.

The chain combines TRBV18 with TRBJ2-3; D is perhaps TRBD2 (7 bases). V lost 1 base, J lost 0 bases, and 14 bases lay in between. The CDR3 consists of 17 residues. Germline V gene sequence: CDR1 KGHSH, CDR2 LQKENI. The CDR3 loop reads CASSPLPGGPSTDTQYF. The CDR3, as DNA: TGTGCCAGCTCACCACTTCCGGGGGGCCCCAGCACAGATACGCAGTATTTT.

V is TRBV30 and J is TRBJ2-1; 7 positions match TRBD1. With 5 bases clipped from V and 9 bases from J, the junction kept 13 bases outside the gene matches. The CDR3 runs 14 residues. Germline lookup yields CDR1 GTSNPN and CDR2 SVGIG (reference sequence). The CDR3 DNA reads TGTGCCTGGGTCACCCCGACAGGGTTTGGTGAGCAGTTCTTC. Translation: CAWVTPTGFGEQFF.

The chain couples TRBV9 to TRBJ1-3; 7 positions match TRBD1. There are 15 residues in the CDR3. Per germline, CDR1 SGDLS and CDR2 YYNGEE. V dropped 3 bases and J dropped 0; count of bases not matched to a gene: 3. CDR3 protein: CASSAWDSSGNTIYF. In nucleotides, the CDR3 is TGTGCCAGCAGCGCCTGGGACAGCTCTGGAAACACCATATATTTT.

This chain connects TRBV27 to TRBJ2-5, with no clear D. Trimming pared 6 bases from V and 2 bases from J, leaving 13 bases between. Germline V gene sequence: CDR1 MNHEY, CDR2 SMNVEV (reference sequence). The CDR3 length is 14 residues. The CDR3, as DNA: TGTGCCAGCAGCTGGGCCGGCATACAAGAGACCCAGTACTTC. Translated, it gives CASSWAGIQETQYF.

This chain joins TRBV27 and TRBJ2-2; TRBD2 agrees at 16 bases. From germline, CDR1 is MNHEY and CDR2 SMNVEV (reference sequence). V shed 5 bases and J 9 bases; nucleotides not matched to a gene: 6. The CDR3 has 16 amino acids. As DNA, the CDR3 is TGTGCCAGCAGTCCCGGGACTAGCGGGGGGGCGCGGGAGCTGTTTTTT. This gives the protein CASSPGTSGGARELFF.

CDR3: CASSSTGTSGNTIYF. Here the CDR3 DNA reads TGTGCCAGCAGCTCAACAGGGACCTCTGGAAACACCATATATTTT. The V call is TRBV11-3, the J call TRBJ1-3, with D possibly matching TRBD1 (6 bases). Trimming pared 4 bases from V and 0 bases from J, leaving 10 bases between. This CDR3 region has 15 residues. Germline V gene sequence: CDR1 SGHNT, CDR2 YENEEA.

V is TRBV9 and J is TRBJ2-3; 8 bases are shared with TRBD2. From germline, CDR1 is SGDLS and CDR2 YYNGEE. The CDR3 sequence is 15 residues long. V trimming: 4 bases; J trimming: 2 bases; junction bases outside the gene matches: 6. CDR3 coding DNA: TGTGCCAGCAGCACCAGCGGGAGCCCCACAGATACGCAGTATTTT. This gives the protein CASSTSGSPTDTQYF.

This chain joins TRBV6-5 and TRBJ2-5, with 7 bases aligning to TRBD1. V lost 8 bases, J lost 2 bases, and 2 bases stayed unmatched. This CDR3 is 12 amino acids long. Germline lookup yields CDR1 MNHEY and CDR2 SVGAGI. The CDR3 coding sequence is TGTGCCAGCGGGACAGATCAAGAGACCCAGTACTTC. Amino acid sequence: CASGTDQETQYF.

As to this clone: One end of the junction varies from germline; a read error may be responsible. The chain has TRBV9 and TRBJ2-5; 7 bases agree with TRBD1. The CDR3 is made up of 13 amino acids. Germline lookup yields CDR1 SGDLS and CDR2 YYNGEE. The DNA of the CDR3 is TGTGCCGGCAGCGCCCGACAGGGCGAGACCCAGTACTTC. This encodes CAGSARQGETQYF.

The gene calls are TRBV19 and TRBJ2-1, with TRBD2 matching over 8 bases. Looked up from germline, CDR1 is LNHDA and CDR2 is SQIVND (reference sequence). V shed 3 bases and J 4 bases; nucleotides not matched to a gene: 5. This CDR3 contains 15 residues. The CDR3 nucleotides read TGTGCCAGTAGTATGGGTAGCGGGGTTTACAATGAGCAGTTCTTC. The encoded protein is CASSMGSGVYNEQFF.

The chain combines TRBV29-1 with TRBJ2-7, with TRBD2 matching over 8 bases. There are 13 residues in the CDR3. Trimming removed 4 bases from V and 0 bases from J; junction bases left unmatched: 2. CDR1 and CDR2 (germline): SQVTM, ANQGSEA. CDR3 nucleotides: TGCAGCGTTGGCGGGGGGTTCTCCTACGAGCAGTACTTC. Residues: CSVGGGFSYEQYF.

The chain recombines TRBV6-5 with TRBJ2-1, with 9 bases aligning to TRBD2. Germline trimming cut 4 bases from V and 5 bases from J; bases unmatched to any gene: 6. This CDR3 is 15 amino acids long. Germline values: CDR1 MNHEY, CDR2 SVGAGI. The CDR3 nucleotides read TGTGCCAGCAGTTTCGGACTAGCGCGTGACAATGAGCAGTTCTTC. Its protein is CASSFGLARDNEQFF.

This chain joins TRBV10-3 and TRBJ2-7; 15 bases are a match to TRBD2. CDR1 is ENHRY, CDR2 SYGVKD, per germline. Germline trimming cut 6 bases from V and 5 bases from J; bases unmatched to any gene: 11. The CDR3 spans 17 residues. CDR3 loop: CAISPTGTSGRSHEQYF. CDR3 nucleotides: TGTGCCATCAGCCCAACCGGGACTAGCGGGAGGTCCCACGAGCAGTACTTC.

The chain is built from TRBV19 and TRBJ2-1, with D unclear. CDR1 LNHDA and CDR2 SQIVND come from the germline V gene (reference sequence). This CDR3 comprises 13 residues. V lost 6 bases, J lost 0 bases, and 6 bases lay in between. The CDR3 DNA reads as TGTGCCAGTAGCGCGAGCTCCTACAATGAGCAGTTCTTC. It translates to CASSASSYNEQFF.

DNA of the CDR3: TGTGCCTGGAGTGTCGGGACAGGGGGGAGCGAGCAGTACTTC. It yields the protein CAWSVGTGGSEQYF. V and J are TRBV30 and TRBJ2-5; 11 bases align to TRBD1. The J call may be incorrect, as the DNA end agrees better with TRBJ2-7. Germline CDR1 GTSNPN, CDR2 SVGIG (reference sequence). The CDR3 runs 14 residues.

In this sample, this clone turned up a few times. The gene calls are TRBV5-1 and TRBJ1-4; 8 bases agree with TRBD1. Germline V gives CDR1 SGHRS, CDR2 YFSETQ. Trimming cost V 1 base and J 8 bases; bases outside gene matches: 7. The CDR3 has 15 residues. In nucleotides, the CDR3 is TGCGCCAGCAGCTTGCCTGGGACAGGTGAAGAAAAACTGTTTTTT. Amino acid sequence: CASSLPGTGEEKLFF. The whole variable domain, remainder taken from reference TRBV5-1 and TRBJ1-4, is KAGVTQTPRYLIKTRGQQVTLSCSPISGHRSVSWYQQTPGQGLQFLFEYFSETQRNKGNFPGRFSGRQFSNSRSEMNVSTLELGDSALYLCASSLPGTGEEKLFFGSGTQLSVL.

This clone is a singleton in its sample. V usage is TRBV19 and J usage is TRBJ2-1; D gene ambiguous. The CDR3 has 17 residues. The germline V and J ends were trimmed by 9 bases and 0 bases, with 21 bases remaining between them. The germline CDR1 and CDR2 sequences are LNHDA and SQIVND (reference sequence). CDR3 amino acids: CASTRVAWQSSYNEQFF. The CDR3 DNA reads as TGTGCCAGCACCCGGGTGGCATGGCAGAGCTCCTACAATGAGCAGTTCTTC.

This chain joins TRBV5-6 and TRBJ2-5, with TRBD2 as a possible D gene (5 bases). The tail of the sequence fits TRBJ2-7 better, so the J call may be wrong. CDR1 is SGHDT, CDR2 YYEEEE, per germline. This CDR3 is built from 13 residues. The CDR3 DNA is TGTGCCAGCAGCTTCGGGTCGGGGAACGAGCAGTACTTC. Translating it yields CASSFGSGNEQYF.

The rearrangement uses TRBV27 and TRBJ2-7; 13 bases agree with TRBD2. The CDR3 covers 17 residues. The V segment lost 8 bases and the J segment 0 bases; nucleotides outside the gene matches: 10. Germline CDR1 reads MNHEY; CDR2 reads SMNVEV (reference sequence). The CDR3 DNA reads TGTGCCAGCTCCTCGGGACTAGCGGGGCCCAGCTCCTACGAGCAGTACTTC. It yields the protein CASSSGLAGPSSYEQYF.

V is TRBV27 and J is TRBJ1-2, with 7 nucleotides matching TRBD1. The V segment lost 4 bases and the J segment 8 bases; nucleotides outside the gene matches: 10. Germline CDR1 MNHEY, CDR2 SMNVEV (reference sequence). The CDR3 is 14 residues long. CDR3 amino acids: CASSSPGGRLGYTF. CDR3 in DNA: TGTGCCAGCAGTTCCCCAGGGGGGCGACTAGGCTACACCTTC.

The chain uses TRBV11-2 and TRBJ2-3; D perhaps matches TRBD2 (6 bases). The CDR3 is 14 residues long. In germline, CDR1 is SGHAT, CDR2 FQNNGV. V lost 2 bases to trimming and J lost 6 bases, with 12 bases between them. The CDR3 protein is CASSLSGESDTQYF. CDR3 DNA sequence: TGTGCCAGCAGCTTATCGGGGGAGTCGGATACGCAGTATTTT.

This sequence joins TRBV9 and TRBJ1-2, with D perhaps matching TRBD1 (5 bases). From germline, CDR1 is SGDLS and CDR2 YYNGEE. Trimming removed 4 bases from V and 4 bases from J, with 14 bases in between. The CDR3 is 14 amino acids. The CDR3 sequence is CASSPELGGYGYTF. The CDR3 bases are TGTGCCAGCAGCCCTGAGCTGGGGGGCTATGGCTACACCTTC.

The chain combines TRBV9 with TRBJ2-5; 9 bases map to TRBD2. Germline assignment: CDR1 SGDLS and CDR2 YYNGEE. This CDR3 has 16 amino acids. V lost 7 bases and J lost 7; bases outside the gene matches: 17. The DNA for the CDR3 is TGTGCCAGCGATTCCCGGGCTAGCGGGGCCCTGGGGACCCAGTACTTC. Its protein product is CASDSRASGALGTQYF.

This chain links TRBV6-1 with TRBJ1-5; no definite D call. The V gene lost 2 bases and the J gene lost 11 bases, with 10 bases spanning the gap. The germline V gene has CDR1 MNHNS and CDR2 SASEGT. The CDR3 runs 12 residues. DNA of the CDR3: TGTGCCAGCAGTGAATATGCCGGGGCCCAGCATTTT. It encodes CASSEYAGAQHF.

The chain carries TRBV10-3 and TRBJ1-1, with 9 bases lining up with TRBD1. Germline CDR1 ENHRY, CDR2 SYGVKD. The CDR3 totals 14 residues. With 6 bases clipped from V and 5 bases from J, the junction kept 7 bases outside the gene matches. The chain's CDR3 is CAIRAGGQGTEAFF. The CDR3 DNA follows: TGTGCCATCAGAGCCGGGGGACAGGGAACTGAAGCTTTCTTT.

J is TRBJ1-1 and V is TRBV7-3, with a weak D call TRBD1 (5 bases). Germline CDR1 reads SGHTA; CDR2 reads FQGTGA. V was trimmed by 1 base and J by 1 base, leaving 7 bases between them. The CDR3 has 14 amino acids. CDR3 coding DNA: TGTGCCAGCAGCTTAAACGGGGGGAACACTGAAGCTTTCTTT. This translates into CASSLNGGNTEAFF.

This clone was observed a few times. This chain links TRBV30 with TRBJ1-4, with TRBD1 matching over 8 bases. Unmatched junction bases numbered 15, after V lost 2 bases and J lost 4 bases. The length of the CDR3 is 18 residues. Germline CDR1 and CDR2: GTSNPN and SVGIG (reference sequence). The CDR3: CAWSRLGQGGEDNEKLFF. The CDR3 region has the DNA TGTGCCTGGAGTCGATTAGGACAGGGCGGGGAGGATAATGAAAAACTGTTTTTT.

This clone showed up just a few times. The J gene is TRBJ2-7, the V gene TRBV9, with a tentative D call TRBD1 (5 bases). Looked up from germline, CDR1 is SGDLS and CDR2 is YYNGEE. The CDR3 has 14 amino acids. Trimming removed 1 base from V and 2 bases from J, with 10 bases in between. Here the CDR3 reads CASSVTGSTYEQYF. CDR3 bases: TGTGCCAGCAGCGTAACAGGATCCACCTACGAGCAGTACTTC.